Below are 3 T cell receptor beta chains sequenced from a single sample in a study of T cell repertoires in cytomegalovirus infection. Each CDR3 protein is one row after TCRdb ran MiXCR on the reads. The table lists approximately 100,000 distinct CDR3 sequences, 23% of them singletons. Sequencing used CD8+ T cells from PBMCs. The receptors originated from a human donor in good health (CMV status not recorded). Some clones in this sample may be carry-over from other donors' samples.

At least ten counts were recorded for this clonotype. This chain joins TRBV7-2 and TRBJ2-7, with 14 bases identical to TRBD2. The CDR3 spans 15 residues. Germline CDR1 and CDR2: SGHTA and FQGNSA. Trimming at V came to 5 bases and at J to 5 bases, leaving 5 bases not matched to a gene. The CDR3 reads CASSESGLAGDEQYF. DNA of the CDR3: TGTGCCAGCAGCGAATCGGGACTAGCGGGAGACGAGCAGTACTTC.

This rearrangement joins TRBV5-6 to TRBJ1-1; D call uncertain. V was pared by 2 bases and J by 4 bases, with 9 bases between. Germline V CDR1 and CDR2: SGHDT, YYEEEE. The CDR3 loop spans 13 amino acids. The CDR3 region has the DNA TGTGCCAGCAGCTTTCAAGGAGGCACTGAAGCTTTCTTT. Encoded protein: CASSFQGGTEAFF.

This clonotype was detected many times. V usage is TRBV29-1 and J usage is TRBJ1-2; 8 bases map to TRBD1. The CDR3 contains 16 residues. Trimming took 6 bases from V and 6 from J; bases not matched to a gene: 18. The V gene's germline CDR1 is SQVTM and CDR2 ANQGSEA. CDR3 region: CSVPGQGGQGQDGYTF. The CDR3 bases are TGCAGCGTCCCCGGACAGGGAGGACAGGGACAAGATGGCTACACCTTC.